The clone carrying this T cell receptor (beta chain) was counted many times. Preparation of the TCRbeta library used unique molecular identifiers. TCRdb recomputed calls from the PCR reads with MiXCR, one row per CDR3 protein. The sample has fewer than 400,000 distinct CDR3 sequences; about 20% are singletons. This sample is drawn from a study of T-cell reconstitution after alpha-beta-depleted transplantation in children. Germline V gene sequence: CDR1 DFQATT, CDR2 SNEGSKA (reference sequence). V lost 4 bases and J 0 bases, leaving 4 bases between the germline ends. The CDR3 is 12 amino acids. The TCR was taken from a human donor who donated a stem cell graft to a child with acute myeloid leukemia. This chain joins TRBV20-1 and TRBJ1-5, with D unresolved. The sample consisted of PBMCs from the stem cell graft donor, taken from the stem cell graft. For the CDR3, the DNA is TGCAGTGCTACGTATAGCAATCAGCCCCAGCATTTT. Translated, it gives CSATYSNQPQHF.